This T cell receptor (beta chain) was recovered during a study of T cell responses to AZD1222 COVID-19 vaccine. Points from the study as a whole: Spike-wide coverage was observed for vaccine-associated CD4 TCRs, with dominant responses at 160-218 and 743-854.

Germline trimming cut 0 bases from V and 0 bases from J; bases unmatched to any gene: 8. The germline gives CDR1 SGHTA, CDR2 FQGTGA. This CDR3 has 18 amino acids. This table comes from immunoSEQ multiplex PCR, and its TCRdb copy is limited to in-frame clones, with some not included. The sample contains some 150,000 clones, about nine tenths of which appear only once. Turning to this clone: Its antigen is still unknown.

Sample: peripheral blood, taken on day 0 of MenACWY control vaccination. The chain couples TRBV7-3 to TRBJ2-3; 8 nucleotides agree with TRBD1. This receptor was obtained from an adult in good health. The CDR3 protein is CASSLTGQAPASTDTQYF. The CDR3 DNA sequence: TGTGCCAGCAGCTTAACGGGACAGGCCCCCGCTAGCACAGATACGCAGTATTTT.